This TCR beta chain was sequenced in a study of cytotoxic CD8 clonotypes in ibrutinib-treated CLL. Looking at the study overall: Response samples were drawn at a median of approximately 11 months of treatment, range 6 to 36.

V was shortened by 3 bases and J by 6 bases, with 13 bases between the two germline ends. The CDR3 loop spans 14 amino acids. The germline CDR1 and CDR2 sequences are MNHEY and SMNVEV (reference sequence). Profiling relied on immunoSEQ multiplex PCR, and the TCRdb table lists in-frame clones only, not all of them. The sample lists roughly 200,000 clones, over 60% occurring once. General study points: Sustained-remission patients were sampled at one set of times and progressing patients at different ones. Baseline clonality was higher than in age-matched healthy donors and moved in step with circulating CD8+ T-cell counts.

About this clone: The antigen is unknown.

Sequences were derived from PBMCs, sampled after 24 months of ibrutinib treatment. J is TRBJ2-3 and V is TRBV27; D gene ambiguous. This clonotype was sampled from a human donor with chronic lymphocytic leukemia. The CDR3 sequence is CASSFLLPPDTQYF. CDR3 nucleotide sequence: TGTGCCAGCAGTTTTCTTTTACCCCCGGATACGCAGTATTTT.